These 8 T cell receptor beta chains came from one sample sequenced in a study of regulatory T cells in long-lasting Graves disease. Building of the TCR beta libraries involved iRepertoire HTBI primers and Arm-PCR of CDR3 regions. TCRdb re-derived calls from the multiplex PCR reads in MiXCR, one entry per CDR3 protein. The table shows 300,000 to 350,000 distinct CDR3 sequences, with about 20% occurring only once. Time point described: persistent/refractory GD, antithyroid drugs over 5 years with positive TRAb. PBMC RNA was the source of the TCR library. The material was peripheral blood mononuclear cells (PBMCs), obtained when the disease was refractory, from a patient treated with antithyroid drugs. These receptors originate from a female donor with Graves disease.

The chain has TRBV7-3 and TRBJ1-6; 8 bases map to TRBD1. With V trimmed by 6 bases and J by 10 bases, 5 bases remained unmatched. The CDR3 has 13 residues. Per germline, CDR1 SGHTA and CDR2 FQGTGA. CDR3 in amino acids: CASSLNRGSPLHF. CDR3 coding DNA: TGTGCCAGCAGTCTTAACAGGGGGTCACCCCTCCACTTT. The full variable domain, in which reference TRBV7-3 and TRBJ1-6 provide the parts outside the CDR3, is GAGVSQTPSNKVTEKGKYVELRCDPISGHTALYWYRQSLGQGPEFLIYFQGTGAADDSGLPNDRFFAVRPEGSVSTLKIQRTERGDSAVYLCASSLNRGSPLHFGNGTRLTVT.

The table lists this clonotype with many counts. CDR3 bases: TGTGCCAGCTCACCCTCCTACAGGCTATCGAGGGAGACCCAGTACTTC. Translated: CASSPSYRLSRETQYF. The chain is built from TRBV18 and TRBJ2-5, with D perhaps matching TRBD1 (5 bases). The germline CDR1 and CDR2 sequences are KGHSH and LQKENI. Trimming shortened V by 3 bases and J by 5 bases, and 19 bases separated the two germline ends. The CDR3 is 16 residues long.

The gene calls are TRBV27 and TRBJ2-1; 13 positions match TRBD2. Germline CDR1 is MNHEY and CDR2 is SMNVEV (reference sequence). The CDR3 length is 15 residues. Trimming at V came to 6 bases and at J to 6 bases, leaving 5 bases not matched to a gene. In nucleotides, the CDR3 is TGTGCCAGCAGGTTAACTAGCGGGGGGGTCAATGAGCAGTTCTTC. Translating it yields CASRLTSGGVNEQFF.

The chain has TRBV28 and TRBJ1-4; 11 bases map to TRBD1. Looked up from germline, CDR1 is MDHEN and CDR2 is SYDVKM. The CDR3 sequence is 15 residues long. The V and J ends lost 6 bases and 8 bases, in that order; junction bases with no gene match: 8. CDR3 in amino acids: CASSHGTGGEEKLFF. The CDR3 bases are TGTGCCAGCAGCCATGGGACAGGGGGAGAAGAAAAACTGTTTTTT.

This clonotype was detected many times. The CDR3 loop is CASSWGQGPYEQYF. CDR3 bases: TGTGCCAGCAGTTGGGGACAGGGCCCCTACGAGCAGTACTTC. The genes are TRBV6-9 and TRBJ2-7, with 9 nucleotides matching TRBD1. V trimming: 4 bases; J trimming: 2 bases; junction bases outside the gene matches: 3. This CDR3 comprises 14 residues. The V gene's germline CDR1 is MNHGY and CDR2 SVAAGI.

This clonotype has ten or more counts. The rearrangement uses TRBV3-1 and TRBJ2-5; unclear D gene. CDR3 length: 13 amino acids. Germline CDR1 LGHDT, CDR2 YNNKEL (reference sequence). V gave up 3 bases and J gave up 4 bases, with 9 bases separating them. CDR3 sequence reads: CASSHRWRETQYF. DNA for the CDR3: TGTGCCAGCAGCCATAGGTGGCGAGAGACCCAGTACTTC.

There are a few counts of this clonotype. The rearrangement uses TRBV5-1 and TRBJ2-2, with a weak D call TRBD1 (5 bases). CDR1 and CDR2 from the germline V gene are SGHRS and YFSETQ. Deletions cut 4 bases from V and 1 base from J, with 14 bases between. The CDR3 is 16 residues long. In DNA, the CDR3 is TGCGCCAGCAGCGCTGACGTCGGACAGAACACCGGGGAGCTGTTTTTT. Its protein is CASSADVGQNTGELFF.

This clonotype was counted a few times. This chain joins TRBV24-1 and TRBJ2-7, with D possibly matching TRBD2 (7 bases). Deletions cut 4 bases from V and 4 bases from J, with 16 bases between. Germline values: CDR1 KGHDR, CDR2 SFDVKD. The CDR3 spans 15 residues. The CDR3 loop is CATSDPQGTTYEQYF. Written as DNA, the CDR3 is TGTGCCACCAGTGACCCCCAGGGGACTACGTACGAGCAGTACTTC.